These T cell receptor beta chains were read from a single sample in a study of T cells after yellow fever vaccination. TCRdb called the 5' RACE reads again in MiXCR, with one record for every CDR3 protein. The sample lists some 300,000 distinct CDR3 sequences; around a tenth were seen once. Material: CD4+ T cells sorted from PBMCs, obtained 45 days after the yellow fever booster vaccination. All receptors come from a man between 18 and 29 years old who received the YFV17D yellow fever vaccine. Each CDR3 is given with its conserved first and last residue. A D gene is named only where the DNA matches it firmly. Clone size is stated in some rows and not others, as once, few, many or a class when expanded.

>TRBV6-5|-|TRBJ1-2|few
TGTGCCAGCGCTGAAGGGGGGTTGGATGGCTACACCTTC
CASAEGGLDGYTF
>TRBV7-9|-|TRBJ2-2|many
TGTGCCAGCAGCGTGGCCGGGACGGAAAGGGAGCTGTTTTTT
CASSVAGTERELFF
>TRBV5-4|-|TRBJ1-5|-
TGTGCCAGCAGCTTGGACGGGTCGGAGCAGCCCCAGCATTTT
CASSLDGSEQPQHF
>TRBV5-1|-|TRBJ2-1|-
TGCGCCAGCAAGTATCAGACAGACACCTACAATGAGCAGTTCTTC
CASKYQTDTYNEQFF
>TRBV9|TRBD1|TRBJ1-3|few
TGTGCCAGCAGCGTAGAGACAGGGTCTGGAAACACCATATATTTT
CASSVETGSGNTIYF
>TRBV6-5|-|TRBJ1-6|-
TGTGCCAGCAGTTACGGGCTATATAATTCACCCCTCCACTTT
CASSYGLYNSPLHF
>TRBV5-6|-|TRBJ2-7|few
TGTGCCAGCAGCCGGGGGTGGGGACCCTTCGGCGAGCAGTACTTC
CASSRGWGPFGEQYF
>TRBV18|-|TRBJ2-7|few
TGTGCCAGCTCACCAGTAGGGATCCACGAGCAGTACTTC
CASSPVGIHEQYF
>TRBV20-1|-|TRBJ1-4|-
TGCAGTGCTACCGTAAATGAAAAACTGTTTTTT
CSATVNEKLFF
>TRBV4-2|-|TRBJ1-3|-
TGTGCCAGCAGCCAAGAGCGCACGATATTCACTGGAAACACCATATATTTT
CASSQERTIFTGNTIYF
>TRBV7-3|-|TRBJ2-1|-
TGTGCCAGCAGCTTAACCCCAGGGACCTACAATGAGCAGTTCTTC
CASSLTPGTYNEQFF
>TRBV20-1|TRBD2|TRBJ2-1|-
TGCAGTGCTTTTCTAGCGGGGGTCTACAATGAGCAGTTCTTC
CSAFLAGVYNEQFF
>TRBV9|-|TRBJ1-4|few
TGTGCCAGCCGCAAGGACACACGGGGGGAAAAACTGTTTTTT
CASRKDTRGEKLFF
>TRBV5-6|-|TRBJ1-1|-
TGTGCCAGCAGCCTACCTTCAGGGGAAACTGAAGCTTTCTTT
CASSLPSGETEAFF
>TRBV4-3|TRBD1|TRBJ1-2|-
TGCGCCAGCAGCCAAGGCCCGACAGGGGGAGATGGCTACACCTTC
CASSQGPTGGDGYTF
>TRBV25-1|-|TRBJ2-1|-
TGTGCCAGCAGTGAGTCCGGGGCAAATGAGCAGTTCTTC
CASSESGANEQFF
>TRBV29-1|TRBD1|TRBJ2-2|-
TGCAGCGTTACCGACAGGGCCACCGGGGAGCTGTTTTTT
CSVTDRATGELFF
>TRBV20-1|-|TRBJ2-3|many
TGCAGCCCGTCCCCAACACTTGATACGCAGTATTTT
CSPSPTLDTQYF
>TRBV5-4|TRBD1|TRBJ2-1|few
TGTGCCAGCAGCTTGTTCACAGGGGATTACAATGAGCAGTTCTTC
CASSLFTGDYNEQFF
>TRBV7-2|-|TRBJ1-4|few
TGTGCCAGCAGCTTAAGAATTGGGGCCAATGAAAAACTGTTTTTT
CASSLRIGANEKLFF
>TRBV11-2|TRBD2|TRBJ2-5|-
TGTGCCAGCGGGCTAGCGGGGGTGGTGGGAGAGACCCAGTACTTC
CASGLAGVVGETQYF
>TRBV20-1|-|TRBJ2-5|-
TGCAGTGCTCCCGATACGGGGGACCAAGAGACCCAGTACTTC
CSAPDTGDQETQYF
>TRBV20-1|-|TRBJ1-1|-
TGCAGTGCTCATAACCCGAATGAAGCTTTCTTT
CSAHNPNEAFF
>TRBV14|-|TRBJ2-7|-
TGTGCCAGCAGCCAAGGCCCTGGGGCCGTACCTTCCTACGAGCAGTACTTC
CASSQGPGAVPSYEQYF
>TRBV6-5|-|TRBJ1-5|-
TGTGCCAGCAGTTACTCGAAGACGGGATCCCAGCATTTT
CASSYSKTGSQHF
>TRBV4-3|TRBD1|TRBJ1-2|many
TGCGCCAGCAGCCAAGAACAGGGGGCAGGGAGCTATGGCTACACCTTC
CASSQEQGAGSYGYTF
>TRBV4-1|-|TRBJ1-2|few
TGCGCCAGCAGCACGGGGGGGGGAAAAATGTCGAACTATGGCTACACCTTC
CASSTGGGKMSNYGYTF
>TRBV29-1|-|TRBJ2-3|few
TGCAGCGTAATGGGGGGGCAGGGCGCAGATACGCAGTATTTT
CSVMGGQGADTQYF
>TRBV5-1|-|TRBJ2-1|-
TGCGCCAGCAGCATCCGGGCCCCGGGGAATGAGCAGTTCTTC
CASSIRAPGNEQFF
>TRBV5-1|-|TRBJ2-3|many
TGCGCCAGCAGCTTGGATCATGCAGATACGCAGTATTTT
CASSLDHADTQYF
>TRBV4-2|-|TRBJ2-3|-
TGTGCCAGCAGCCAAGACCGGTACTTAACAGATACGCAGTATTTT
CASSQDRYLTDTQYF
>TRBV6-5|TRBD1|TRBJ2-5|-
TGTGCCAGCAGGACAGGGCTGGAGACCCAGTACTTC
CASRTGLETQYF
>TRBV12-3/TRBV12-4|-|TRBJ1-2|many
TGTGCCAGCAGTCCGCCCAGGGTGAATGGCTACACCTTC
CASSPPRVNGYTF
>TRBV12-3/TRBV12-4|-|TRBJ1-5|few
TGTGCCAGCAGTCCGACCAGGGGCAGGGTGGGCAATCAGCCCCAGCATTTT
CASSPTRGRVGNQPQHF
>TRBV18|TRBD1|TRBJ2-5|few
TGTGCCAGCTCAGCCGGGACAGGGGGACAAGAGACCCAGTACTTC
CASSAGTGGQETQYF
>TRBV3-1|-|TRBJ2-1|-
TGTGCCAGCAGCCAAGGGGTGGGGGTGGTCGATGAGCAGTTCTTC
CASSQGVGVVDEQFF
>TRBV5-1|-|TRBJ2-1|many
TGCGCCAGCAGCCCGATCGATAGCTCCTACAATGAGCAGTTCTTC
CASSPIDSSYNEQFF
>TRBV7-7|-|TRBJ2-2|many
TGTGCCAGCAGCTCCTCTCGGAGCAATACCGGGGAGCTGTTTTTT
CASSSSRSNTGELFF
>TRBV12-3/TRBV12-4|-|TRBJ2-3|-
TGTGCCAGCAGTTTAAGTGGACGGGGTACGCAGTATTTT
CASSLSGRGTQYF
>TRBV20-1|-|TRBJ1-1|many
TGCAGTGCTAGAGCACCGGGGGCGCGGGGCACTGAAGCTTTCTTT
CSARAPGARGTEAFF
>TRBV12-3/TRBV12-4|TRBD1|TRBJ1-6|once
TGTGCCAGCAGTCCTGGACAGGGCGTGAAATTAAATTCACCCCTCCACTTT
CASSPGQGVKLNSPLHF
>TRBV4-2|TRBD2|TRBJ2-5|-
TGTGCCAGCAGCCAAGGCCGCGGGGGGGCCCCGGAGACCCAGTACTTC
CASSQGRGGAPETQYF
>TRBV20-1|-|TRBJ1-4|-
TGCAGTGCCGTAAGCCGCGGGACTCTGCTAATTGGACTGAGGGAAAAACTGTTTTTT
CSAVSRGTLLIGLREKLFF
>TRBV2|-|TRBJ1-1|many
TGTGCCAGCAGGCCACGGAGCATTGGCACTGAAGCTTTCTTT
CASRPRSIGTEAFF
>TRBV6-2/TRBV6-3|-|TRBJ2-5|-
TGTGCCAGCAGTTACCCCACGGAGACCCAGTACTTC
CASSYPTETQYF
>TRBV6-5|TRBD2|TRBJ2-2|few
TGTGCCAGCAGTGACAGCGGGGGGTACACCGGGGAGCTGTTTTTT
CASSDSGGYTGELFF